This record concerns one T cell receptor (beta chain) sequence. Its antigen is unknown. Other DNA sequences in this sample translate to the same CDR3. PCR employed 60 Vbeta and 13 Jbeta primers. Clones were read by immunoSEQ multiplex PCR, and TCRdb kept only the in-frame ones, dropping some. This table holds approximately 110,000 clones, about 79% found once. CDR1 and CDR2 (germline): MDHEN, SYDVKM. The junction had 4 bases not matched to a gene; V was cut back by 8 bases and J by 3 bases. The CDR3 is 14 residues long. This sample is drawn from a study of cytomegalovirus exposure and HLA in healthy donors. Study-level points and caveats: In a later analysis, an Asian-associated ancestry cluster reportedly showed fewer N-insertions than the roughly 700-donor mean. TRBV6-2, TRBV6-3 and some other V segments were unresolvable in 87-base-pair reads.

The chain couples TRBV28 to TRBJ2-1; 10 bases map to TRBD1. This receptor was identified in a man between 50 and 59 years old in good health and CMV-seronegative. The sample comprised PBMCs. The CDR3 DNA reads TGTGCCAGCGGGGGGACAGGGGACTACAATGAGCAGTTCTTC. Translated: CASGGTGDYNEQFF.